The 5 T cell receptor beta chains reported below all come from one sample, sequenced in a study of identical twins listed by TCRdb under 2016. The library was made by 5' RACE. The instrument given in TCRdb is Illumina HiSeq 2000. The raw public data were reprocessed by TCRdb itself: fastp quality trimming at Q25, MiXCR clonotype calling, in-frame beta chains only. Merged by CDR3 protein, the rows form single entries marked with the most common genes and DNA. For this sample the table gives some 240,000 distinct CDR3 sequences, of which roughly 8% were detected only once. The ten largest clones add up to roughly 3.1% of the sample. The same data also contributed to another study, on yellow fever vaccine responses in identical twins.

Sequences were obtained from CD8+ T cells sorted from blood. The origin of the receptors is a woman between 18 and 30 years old in good health.

This chain joins TRBV11-2 and TRBJ2-3; D possibly corresponds to TRBD2 (6 bases). This CDR3 has 16 residues. V was pared by 1 base and J by 2 bases, with 13 bases between. CDR1 and CDR2 (germline): SGHAT, FQNNGV. CDR3: CASSLGVGGHTDTQYF. In DNA, the CDR3 is TGTGCCAGCAGCTTAGGGGTGGGGGGTCACACAGATACGCAGTATTTT.

The chain couples TRBV12-3 or TRBV12-4 to TRBJ2-6, with D possibly matching TRBD1 (6 bases). CDR3 length: 18 amino acids. V was shortened by 1 base and J by 0 bases, with 13 bases between the two germline ends. As DNA, the CDR3 is TGTGCCAGCAGTTTAGATGGGACATCTGGCTCTGGGGCCAACGTCCTGACTTTC. Its translation: CASSLDGTSGSGANVLTF.

This clonotype was counted many times. V and J are TRBV2 and TRBJ2-7, with 9 bases aligning to TRBD1. CDR3 length: 15 residues. Germline CDR1 reads SNHLY; CDR2 reads FYNNEI. J was trimmed by 0 bases and V by 3 bases; bases with no gene match: 3. This chain's CDR3 is CASSEGTGLSYEQYF. For the CDR3, the DNA is TGTGCCAGCAGTGAGGGGACAGGGCTCTCCTACGAGCAGTACTTC. The variable domain in full, with the rest retrieved from reference TRBV2 and TRBJ2-7, is EPEVTQTPSHQVTQMGQEVILRCVPISNHLYFYWYRQILGQKVEFLVSFYNNEISEKSEIFDDQFSVERPDGSNFTLKIRSTKLEDSAMYFCASSEGTGLSYEQYFGPGTRLTVT.

This clonotype was counted at least ten times. This rearrangement joins TRBV4-1 to TRBJ2-1; 10 bases align to TRBD2. This CDR3 has 17 amino acids. J lost 2 bases, V lost 0 bases, and 4 bases had no gene match. Germline loops: CDR1 MGHRA, CDR2 YSYEKL. CDR3 in amino acids: CASSQERLAGAYNEQFF. DNA of the CDR3: TGCGCCAGCAGCCAAGAACGACTAGCGGGTGCCTACAATGAGCAGTTCTTC.

The chain links TRBV27 to TRBJ2-3; D ambiguous. This CDR3 is built from 13 residues. Trimming pared 5 bases from V and 6 bases from J, leaving 12 bases between. Germline V gene sequence: CDR1 MNHEY, CDR2 SMNVEV (reference sequence). CDR3 protein: CASSQPLFDTQYF. CDR3 DNA: TGTGCCAGCAGTCAACCCCTTTTTGATACGCAGTATTTT.